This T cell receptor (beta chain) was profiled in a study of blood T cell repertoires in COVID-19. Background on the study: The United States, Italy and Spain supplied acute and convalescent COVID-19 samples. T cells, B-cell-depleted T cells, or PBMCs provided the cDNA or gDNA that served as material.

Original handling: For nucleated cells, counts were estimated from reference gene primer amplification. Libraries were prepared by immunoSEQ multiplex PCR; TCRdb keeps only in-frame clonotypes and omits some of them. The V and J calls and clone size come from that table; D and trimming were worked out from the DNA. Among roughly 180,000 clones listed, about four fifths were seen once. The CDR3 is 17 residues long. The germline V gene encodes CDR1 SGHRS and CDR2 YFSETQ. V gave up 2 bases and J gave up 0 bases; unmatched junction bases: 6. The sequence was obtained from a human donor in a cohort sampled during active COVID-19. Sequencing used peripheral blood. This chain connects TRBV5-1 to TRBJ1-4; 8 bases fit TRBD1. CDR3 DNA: TGCGCCAGCAGCTTCGACAGGGGCTCTGCAACTAATGAAAAACTGTTTTTT. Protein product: CASSFDRGSATNEKLFF.